One and the same sample provided the 30 T cell receptor beta chains below, sequenced in a study of neoadjuvant anti-PD-1 for oral cavity cancer. This table comes from immunoSEQ multiplex PCR, and its TCRdb copy is limited to in-frame clones, with some not included. The data hold about 14,000 clones, with approximately 75% observed a single time. The sample's time point: after neoadjuvant nivolumab, at surgical resection. Sequenced material: PBMCs, taken after nivolumab (anti-PD-1) treatment. The receptor source for this set is a person between 35 and 79 years old with oral cavity squamous cell carcinoma.

CDR3 protein: CAWSVRGDPLLGTQYF. CDR3 nucleotides: TGTGCCTGGAGTGTAAGGGGGGACCCCTTGCTAGGGACCCAGTACTTC. V usage is TRBV30 and J usage is TRBJ2-5; D tentatively fits TRBD1 or TRBD2 (6 bases each). Trimming removed 0 bases from V and 7 bases from J, with 21 bases in between. Germline CDR1 and CDR2: GTSNPN and SVGIG (reference sequence). The CDR3 sequence is 16 residues long.

The chain links TRBV19 to TRBJ2-7; 8 bases align to TRBD2. The junction had 1 base not matched to a gene; V was cut back by 3 bases and J by 3 bases. The length of the CDR3 is 13 residues. Germline CDR1 is LNHDA and CDR2 is SQIVND (reference sequence). The CDR3 region is CASSISGNYEQYF. In nucleotides, the CDR3 is TGTGCCAGTAGTATTAGCGGGAACTACGAGCAGTACTTC.

The V call is TRBV30, the J call TRBJ2-7, with D possibly being TRBD1 (6 bases). Trimming removed 7 bases from V and 0 bases from J, with 16 bases in between. This CDR3 comprises 14 residues. Germline V gene sequence: CDR1 GTSNPN, CDR2 SVGIG (reference sequence). The CDR3 reads CASRLGQSSYEQYF. The CDR3 nucleotides read TGTGCCTCCCGATTAGGACAGAGCTCCTACGAGCAGTACTTC.

The rearrangement links TRBV11-2 to TRBJ2-2; D is unclear. V dropped 4 bases and J dropped 1 base, with 7 bases sitting between them. The germline CDR1 and CDR2 sequences are SGHAT and FQNNGV. The CDR3 loop spans 14 amino acids. The CDR3 spells CASSYRQNTGELFF. CDR3 nucleotide sequence: TGTGCCAGCAGCTACCGACAGAACACCGGGGAGCTGTTTTTT.

V is TRBV19 and J is TRBJ2-6; 7 nucleotides agree with TRBD1. Germline lookup yields CDR1 LNHDA and CDR2 SQIVND (reference sequence). This CDR3 region has 18 residues. With V trimmed by 7 bases and J by 1 base, 13 bases remained unmatched. CDR3 amino acids: CASIERQGALSGANVLTF. The CDR3 DNA follows: TGTGCCAGTATCGAACGACAGGGTGCCTTATCTGGGGCCAACGTCCTGACTTTC.

This CDR3 reads CASSPRWVTTNEKLFF. The CDR3 bases are TGTGCCAGCAGCCCGAGATGGGTGACAACTAATGAAAAACTGTTTTTT. The gene calls are TRBV27 and TRBJ1-4; D not certain. Germline CDR1 MNHEY, CDR2 SMNVEV (reference sequence). CDR3 length equals 16 residues. V was cut by 6 bases and J by 0 bases, with 14 bases left in between. The full variable domain, its missing parts supplied by reference TRBV27 and TRBJ1-4, is EAQVTQNPRYLITVTGKKLTVTCSQNMNHEYMSWYRQDPGLGLRQIYYSMNVEVTDKGDVPEGYKVSRKEKRNFPLILESPSPNQTSLYFCASSPRWVTTNEKLFFGSGTQLSVL.

This chain links TRBV5-6 with TRBJ2-7, with 8 bases that match TRBD2. The CDR3 contains 14 residues. The J segment lost 4 bases and the V segment lost 0 bases, leaving 3 bases of the junction unmatched. Germline V gene sequence: CDR1 SGHDT, CDR2 YYEEEE. CDR3 nucleotides: TGTGCCAGCAGCTTGGCCCCTAGCGGGTACGAGCAGTACTTC. It codes for CASSLAPSGYEQYF.

The V gene is TRBV11-2, the J gene TRBJ2-6; D is undetermined. This CDR3 spans 15 amino acids. Germline loops: CDR1 SGHAT, CDR2 FQNNGV. The V end lost 5 bases, the J end lost 1 base, and 9 bases lay between the germline ends. In DNA, the CDR3 is TGTGCCAGCAGCCTAGGCCGATCTGGGGCCAACGTCCTGACTTTC. This sequence encodes CASSLGRSGANVLTF.

This clone was observed a single time. The V and J genes are TRBV5-1 and TRBJ2-5; perhaps D is TRBD1 or TRBD2 (6 bases each). There are 16 residues in the CDR3. V dropped 3 bases and J dropped 2 bases, with 17 bases sitting between them. CDR1 is SGHRS, CDR2 YFSETQ, per germline. This chain's CDR3 is CASSSPTRGEQETQYF. The DNA of the CDR3 is TGCGCCAGCAGCTCGCCGACTAGGGGGGAACAAGAGACCCAGTACTTC.

The chain is built from TRBV5-4 and TRBJ2-1; D possibly corresponds to TRBD2 (6 bases). The CDR3 is 19 amino acids. V shed 0 bases and J shed 0 bases, with 19 bases lying between them. Per germline, CDR1 SGHNT and CDR2 YYREEE (reference sequence). CDR3 DNA sequence: TGTGCCAGCAGCTTGGGGGACTTCCTCCCGATCAGCTCCTACAATGAGCAGTTCTTC. It codes for CASSLGDFLPISSYNEQFF.

The chain combines TRBV6-5 with TRBJ2-1; D may be TRBD2 (6 bases). Looked up from germline, CDR1 is MNHEY and CDR2 is SVGAGI. The CDR3 runs to 13 residues. Between the trimmed V and J ends, which lost 6 bases and 4 bases, there was a span of 10 bases. The chain's CDR3 is CASRRGRYNEQFF. In nucleotides, the CDR3 is TGTGCCAGCAGGCGGGGACGTTACAATGAGCAGTTCTTC.

The chain carries TRBV29-1 and TRBJ2-1; D unresolved. The CDR3 spans 13 residues. V was clipped by 4 bases and J by 5 bases, with 12 bases between them. CDR1 is SQVTM, CDR2 ANQGSEA, per germline. The chain's CDR3 is CSVVGRADNEQFF. In DNA, the CDR3 is TGCAGCGTTGTAGGACGGGCTGACAATGAGCAGTTCTTC.

The rearrangement joins TRBV30 to TRBJ2-2; maybe TRBD2 (5 bases). V lost 1 base and J lost 0, with 12 bases in between. From germline, CDR1 is GTSNPN and CDR2 SVGIG (reference sequence). CDR3 length: 16 residues. The CDR3 DNA reads as TGTGCCTGGAGTGGCTATGAAGCGGCGAACACCGGGGAGCTGTTTTTT. As protein: CAWSGYEAANTGELFF.

The rearrangement links TRBV19 to TRBJ2-2; no clear D gene. The germline CDR1 and CDR2 sequences are LNHDA and SQIVND (reference sequence). Trimming shortened V by 7 bases and J by 4 bases, and 10 bases separated the two germline ends. The CDR3 has 13 residues. CDR3 bases: TGTGCCAGTACCCCCCTCCGCACCGGGGAGCTGTTTTTT. Encoded protein: CASTPLRTGELFF.

The chain carries TRBV29-1 and TRBJ2-3, with D possibly TRBD1 on 6 matching bases. The V end was cut by 3 bases, the J end by 3 bases, with 13 bases between. Germline-derived CDR1 and CDR2 are SQVTM and ANQGSEA. This CDR3 contains 14 residues. CDR3 DNA: TGCAGCGTTGACAAGGGGGTAATTACAGATACGCAGTATTTT. Encoded protein: CSVDKGVITDTQYF.

This clone was seen more than once but under ten times. The chain has TRBV2 and TRBJ2-5, with 7 bases lining up with TRBD2. In germline, CDR1 is SNHLY, CDR2 FYNNEI. Losses at the gene ends were 7 bases for V and 5 bases for J; bases not matched to a gene: 10. The CDR3 runs to 14 residues. CDR3 nucleotide sequence: TGTGCCAGCACCCCCCTTAGGGGAGGGGAGACCCAGTACTTC. Protein sequence: CASTPLRGGETQYF.

The rearrangement joins TRBV28 to TRBJ1-5, with D hard to call. CDR1 is MDHEN and CDR2 is SYDVKM in the germline V gene. V was cut by 3 bases and J by 0 bases, with 12 bases left in between. The CDR3 sequence is 16 residues long. The CDR3 DNA is TGTGCCAGCAGTTTTTGGCAGGCCGATAGCAATCAGCCCCAGCATTTT. It specifies CASSFWQADSNQPQHF.

The chain joins TRBV14 to TRBJ1-2, with D possibly TRBD1 on 6 matching bases. The CDR3 covers 14 residues. In germline, CDR1 is SGHDN, CDR2 FVKESK. Trimming took 2 bases from V and 4 from J, leaving 11 bases between them. For the CDR3, the DNA is TGTGCCAGCAGCCAACAGGGGCTACCCTATGGCTACACCTTC. This gives the protein CASSQQGLPYGYTF. Together with reference TRBV14 and TRBJ1-2, the CDR3 gives the full variable domain: EAGVTQFPSHSVIEKGQTVTLRCDPISGHDNLYWYRRVMGKEIKFLLHFVKESKQDESGMPNNRFLAERTGGTYSTLKVQPAELEDSGVYFCASSQQGLPYGYTFGSGTRLTVV.

The chain couples TRBV9 to TRBJ2-1; 12 bases fit TRBD2. This CDR3 is 18 amino acids long. The V segment lost 0 bases and the J segment 10 bases; nucleotides outside the gene matches: 14. Germline lookup yields CDR1 SGDLS and CDR2 YYNGEE. CDR3 protein: CASSVVASGRGFPGEQFF. In nucleotides, the CDR3 is TGTGCCAGCAGCGTAGTGGCTAGCGGGAGGGGCTTTCCGGGGGAGCAGTTCTTC.

V and J are TRBV9 and TRBJ1-1; D is unresolved. Germline CDR1 reads SGDLS; CDR2 reads YYNGEE. V was cut by 0 bases and J by 3 bases, with 12 bases left in between. The CDR3 consists of 15 residues. CDR3: CASSVGPQHDTEAFF. The CDR3, as DNA: TGTGCCAGCAGCGTAGGGCCGCAGCACGACACTGAAGCTTTCTTT.

This clone was observed once. This rearrangement joins TRBV15 to TRBJ2-1; D unclear. Between the trimmed V and J ends, which lost 2 bases and 0 bases, there was a span of 11 bases. The germline gives CDR1 LNHNV, CDR2 YYDKDF (reference sequence). The length of the CDR3 is 16 residues. CDR3 in amino acids: CATSRPGQSSYNEQFF. The CDR3 region has the DNA TGTGCCACCAGCAGACCCGGCCAGAGCTCCTACAATGAGCAGTTCTTC. The full variable domain, its missing parts supplied by reference TRBV15 and TRBJ2-1, is DAMVIQNPRYQVTQFGKPVTLSCSQTLNHNVMYWYQQKSSQAPKLLFHYYDKDFNNEADTPDNFQSRRPNTSFCFLDIRSPGLGDTAMYLCATSRPGQSSYNEQFFGPGTRLTVL.

The chain employs TRBV7-6 and TRBJ2-1; a possible D gene is TRBD2 (6 bases). The CDR3 has 14 amino acids. The germline V gene has CDR1 SGHVS and CDR2 FNYEAQ. The ends were cut back, 5 bases at V and 5 bases at J, with 13 bases in the middle. The CDR3 here is CASSRQEGNNEQFF. The CDR3 DNA reads as TGTGCCAGCAGCCGCCAGGAGGGGAACAATGAGCAGTTCTTC.

The chain combines TRBV6-5 with TRBJ1-4, with D possibly TRBD1 on 5 matching bases. CDR3 size: 15 residues. Germline CDR1 MNHEY, CDR2 SVGAGI. V was trimmed by 6 bases and J by 4 bases, leaving 15 bases between them. The CDR3 protein is CASRRDVPGNEKLFF. The CDR3 coding sequence is TGTGCCAGCAGACGGGACGTCCCCGGTAATGAAAAACTGTTTTTT.

The chain couples TRBV2 to TRBJ2-7; D is undetermined. This CDR3 has 12 residues. Germline values: CDR1 SNHLY, CDR2 FYNNEI. V lost 7 bases and J lost 4, with 11 bases in between. In DNA, the CDR3 is TGTGCCAGCAAGTCCCTTTCTTACGAGCAGTACTTC. Its translation is CASKSLSYEQYF. Using reference TRBV2 and TRBJ2-7 for the parts outside the CDR3, the full variable domain is EPEVTQTPSHQVTQMGQEVILRCVPISNHLYFYWYRQILGQKVEFLVSFYNNEISEKSEIFDDQFSVERPDGSNFTLKIRSTKLEDSAMYFCASKSLSYEQYFGPGTRLTVT.

This chain connects TRBV19 to TRBJ2-2, with TRBD1 matching over 10 bases. This CDR3 contains 21 residues. Germline V lookup: CDR1 LNHDA, CDR2 SQIVND (reference sequence). Trimming took 4 bases from V and 3 from J; bases not matched to a gene: 20. The CDR3 DNA is TGTGCCAGTAGTACCTTAAAAGCCGGGACAGGGGTAAAGGGCGACACCGGGGAGCTGTTTTTT. This translates into CASSTLKAGTGVKGDTGELFF.

This chain's CDR3 is CASSSPSGTQYF. CDR3 in DNA: TGTGCCAGCAGCTCACCTAGCGGGACCCAGTACTTC. This chain links TRBV7-8 with TRBJ2-5; 7 bases are shared with TRBD2. This CDR3 has 12 amino acids. The junction had 3 bases not matched to a gene; V was cut back by 4 bases and J by 7 bases. Germline assignment: CDR1 SGHVS and CDR2 FQNEAQ.

This chain links TRBV6-1 with TRBJ1-1; TRBD1 is a possible D gene (5 bases). Looked up from germline, CDR1 is MNHNS and CDR2 is SASEGT. CDR3 length: 14 amino acids. V dropped 6 bases and J dropped 0 bases, with 11 bases sitting between them. The CDR3 DNA follows: TGTGCCAGCAGAGGTCGACAGTTGAACACTGAAGCTTTCTTT. This encodes CASRGRQLNTEAFF.

The chain joins TRBV13 to TRBJ2-1; D gene ambiguous. Looked up from germline, CDR1 is PRHDT and CDR2 is FYEKMQ (reference sequence). Trimming removed 5 bases at V and 0 bases at J, with 8 bases between. This CDR3 is 14 amino acids long. The CDR3 sequence: CASSQDRSYNEQFF. The CDR3 region has the DNA TGTGCCAGCAGCCAGGACCGCTCCTACAATGAGCAGTTCTTC.

The rearrangement uses TRBV6-1 and TRBJ2-7, with D unresolved. V was shortened by 6 bases and J by 2 bases, with 11 bases between the two germline ends. This CDR3 region has 13 residues. Germline CDR1 reads MNHNS; CDR2 reads SASEGT. CDR3 nucleotides: TGTGCCAGCAGCCGAAGTGGGGCCTACGAGCAGTACTTC. Translation gives CASSRSGAYEQYF.

In DNA form, the CDR3 reads TGTGCCAGCAGCTTCAACAGGGGCCCAAGCACAGATACGCAGTATTTT. This sequence encodes CASSFNRGPSTDTQYF. The J gene is TRBJ2-3, the V gene TRBV28; 7 bases agree with TRBD1. This CDR3 has 16 residues. Germline V gene lookup returns CDR1 MDHEN and CDR2 SYDVKM. The V segment lost 6 bases and the J segment 0 bases; nucleotides outside the gene matches: 9.